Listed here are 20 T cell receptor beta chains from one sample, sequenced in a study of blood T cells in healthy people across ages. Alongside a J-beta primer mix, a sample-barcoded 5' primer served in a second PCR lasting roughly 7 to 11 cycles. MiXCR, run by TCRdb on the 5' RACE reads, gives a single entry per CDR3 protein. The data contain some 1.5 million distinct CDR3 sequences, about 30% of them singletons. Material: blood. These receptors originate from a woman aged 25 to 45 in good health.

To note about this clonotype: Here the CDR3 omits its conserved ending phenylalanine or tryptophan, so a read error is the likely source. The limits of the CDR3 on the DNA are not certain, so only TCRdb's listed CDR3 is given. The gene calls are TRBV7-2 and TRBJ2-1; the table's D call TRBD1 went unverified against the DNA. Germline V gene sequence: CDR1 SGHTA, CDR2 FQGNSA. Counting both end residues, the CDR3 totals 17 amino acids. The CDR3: CASSDRDRGFHGYTFGS.

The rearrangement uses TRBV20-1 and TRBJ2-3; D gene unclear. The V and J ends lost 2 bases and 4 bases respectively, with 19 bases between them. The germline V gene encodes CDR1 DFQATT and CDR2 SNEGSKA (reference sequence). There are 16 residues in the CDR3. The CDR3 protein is CSARPSNGWSPDTQYF. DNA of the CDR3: TGCAGTGCTAGACCTTCCAATGGCTGGTCTCCAGATACGCAGTATTTT.

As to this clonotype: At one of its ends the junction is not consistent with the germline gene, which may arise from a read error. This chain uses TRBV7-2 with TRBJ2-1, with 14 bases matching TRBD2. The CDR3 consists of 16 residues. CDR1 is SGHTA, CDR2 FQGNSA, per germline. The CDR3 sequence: CAGSPGLAGAGNEQFF. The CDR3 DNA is TGTGCCGGCAGCCCGGGACTAGCGGGAGCGGGGAATGAGCAGTTCTTC.

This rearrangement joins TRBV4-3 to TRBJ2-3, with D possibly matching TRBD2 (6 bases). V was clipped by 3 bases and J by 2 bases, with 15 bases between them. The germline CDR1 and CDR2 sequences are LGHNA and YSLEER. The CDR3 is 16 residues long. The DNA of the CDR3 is TGCGCCAGCAGCCAGTCGCGGGATTATTACACAGATACGCAGTATTTT. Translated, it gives CASSQSRDYYTDTQYF.

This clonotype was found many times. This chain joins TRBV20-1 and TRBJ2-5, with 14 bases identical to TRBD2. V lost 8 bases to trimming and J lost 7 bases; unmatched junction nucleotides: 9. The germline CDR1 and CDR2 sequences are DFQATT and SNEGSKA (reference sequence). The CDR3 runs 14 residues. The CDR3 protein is CSPLTSGRGGTQYF. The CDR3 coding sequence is TGCAGTCCGCTGACTAGCGGGAGGGGTGGGACCCAGTACTTC.

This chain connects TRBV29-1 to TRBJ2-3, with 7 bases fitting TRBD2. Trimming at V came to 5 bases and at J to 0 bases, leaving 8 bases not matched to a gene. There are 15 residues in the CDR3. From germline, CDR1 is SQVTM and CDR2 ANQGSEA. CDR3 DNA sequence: TGCAGCGTTTGGGGGAGGGTCTCTAGCACAGATACGCAGTATTTT. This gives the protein CSVWGRVSSTDTQYF.

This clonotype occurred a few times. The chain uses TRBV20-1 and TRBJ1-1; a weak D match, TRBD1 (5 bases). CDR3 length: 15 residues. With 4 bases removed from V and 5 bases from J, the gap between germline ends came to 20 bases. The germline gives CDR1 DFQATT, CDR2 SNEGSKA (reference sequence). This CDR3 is CSATPVAGVLTEAFF. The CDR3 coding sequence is TGCAGTGCTACCCCCGTTGCGGGGGTTCTAACTGAAGCTTTCTTT.

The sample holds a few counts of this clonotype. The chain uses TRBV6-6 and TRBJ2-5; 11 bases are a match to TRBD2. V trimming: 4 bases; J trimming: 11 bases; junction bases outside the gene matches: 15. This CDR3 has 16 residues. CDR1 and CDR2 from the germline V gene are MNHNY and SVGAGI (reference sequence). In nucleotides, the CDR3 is TGTGCCAGCAGTTCCCCCGATCCGGGACTAGCGGAAGAGCAGTACTTC. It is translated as CASSSPDPGLAEEQYF.

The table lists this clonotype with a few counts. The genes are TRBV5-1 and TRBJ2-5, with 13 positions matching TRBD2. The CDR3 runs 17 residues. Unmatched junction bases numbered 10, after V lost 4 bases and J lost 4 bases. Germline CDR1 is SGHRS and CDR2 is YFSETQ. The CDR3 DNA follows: TGCGCCAGCAGCCCGGCAATGACTAGCGGGGGGAGAGAGACCCAGTACTTC. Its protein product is CASSPAMTSGGRETQYF.

CDR3 residues: CASSQPPGGRAEETQYF. CDR3 DNA: TGTGCCAGCAGCCAGCCCCCAGGCGGGAGGGCCGAAGAGACCCAGTACTTC. The J gene is TRBJ2-5, the V gene TRBV11-2; 9 bases are a match to TRBD2. J lost 3 bases, V lost 5 bases, and 13 bases had no gene match. There are 17 residues in the CDR3. CDR1 and CDR2 from the germline V gene are SGHAT and FQNNGV.

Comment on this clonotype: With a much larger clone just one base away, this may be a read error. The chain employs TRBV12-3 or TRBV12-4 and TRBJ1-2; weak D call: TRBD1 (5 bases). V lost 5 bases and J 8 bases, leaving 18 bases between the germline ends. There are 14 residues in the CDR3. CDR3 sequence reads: CASSPPGRHTGYTF. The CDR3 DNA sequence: TGTGCCAGCAGTCCGCCGGGACGGCACACGGGCTACACCTTC.

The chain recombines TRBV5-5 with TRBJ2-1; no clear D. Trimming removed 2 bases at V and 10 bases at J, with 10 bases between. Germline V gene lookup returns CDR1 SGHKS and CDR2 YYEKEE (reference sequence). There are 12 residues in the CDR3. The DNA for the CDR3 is TGTGCCAGCAGCTTTACCCCTTTAGAGCAGTTCTTC. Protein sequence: CASSFTPLEQFF.

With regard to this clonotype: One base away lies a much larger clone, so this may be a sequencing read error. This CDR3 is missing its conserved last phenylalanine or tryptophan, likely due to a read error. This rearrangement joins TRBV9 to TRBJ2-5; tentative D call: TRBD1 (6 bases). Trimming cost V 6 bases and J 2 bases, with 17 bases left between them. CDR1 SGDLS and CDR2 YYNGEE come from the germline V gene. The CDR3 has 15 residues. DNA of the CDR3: TGTGCCAGCACTAGAGGGCCAGGGGATCAAGAGACCCAGTACTGC. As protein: CASTRGPGDQETQYC.

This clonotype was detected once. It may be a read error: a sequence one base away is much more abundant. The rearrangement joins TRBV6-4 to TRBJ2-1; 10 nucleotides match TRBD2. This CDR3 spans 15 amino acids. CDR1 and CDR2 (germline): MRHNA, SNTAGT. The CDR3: CASSVLAGVGNGQFF. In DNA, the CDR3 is TGTGCCAGCAGTGTGCTAGCGGGAGTAGGCAATGGGCAGTTCTTC.

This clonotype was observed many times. The CDR3 nucleotides read TGTGCCAGCAGCCAACTCAGGGGTAAACACGAGCAGTACTTC. Translating gives CASSQLRGKHEQYF. This chain uses TRBV13 with TRBJ2-7, with D possibly TRBD1 on 6 matching bases. CDR3 size: 14 residues. The germline CDR1 and CDR2 sequences are PRHDT and FYEKMQ (reference sequence). Trimming took off 5 bases at V and 5 bases at J, with 16 bases between the two ends.

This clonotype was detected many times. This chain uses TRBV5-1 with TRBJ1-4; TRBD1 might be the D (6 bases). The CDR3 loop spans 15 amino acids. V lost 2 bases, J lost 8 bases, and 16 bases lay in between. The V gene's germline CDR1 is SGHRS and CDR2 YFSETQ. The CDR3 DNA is TGCGCCAGCAGCTTAACAGGGCGCTATCAAGAAAAACTGTTTTTT. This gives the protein CASSLTGRYQEKLFF. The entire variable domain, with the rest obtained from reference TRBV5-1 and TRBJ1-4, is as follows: KAGVTQTPRYLIKTRGQQVTLSCSPISGHRSVSWYQQTPGQGLQFLFEYFSETQRNKGNFPGRFSGRQFSNSRSEMNVSTLELGDSALYLCASSLTGRYQEKLFFGSGTQLSVL.

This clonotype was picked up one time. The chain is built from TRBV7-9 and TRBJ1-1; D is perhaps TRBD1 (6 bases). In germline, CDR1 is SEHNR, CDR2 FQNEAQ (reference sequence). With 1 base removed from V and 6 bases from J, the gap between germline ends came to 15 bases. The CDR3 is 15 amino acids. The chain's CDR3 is CASSLETGRQAEAFF. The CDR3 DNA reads TGTGCCAGCAGCTTAGAAACGGGCAGACAGGCTGAAGCTTTCTTT.

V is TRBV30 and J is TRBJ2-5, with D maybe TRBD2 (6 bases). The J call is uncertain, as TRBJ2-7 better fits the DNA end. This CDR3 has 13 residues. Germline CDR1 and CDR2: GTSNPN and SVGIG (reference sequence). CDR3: CAWSPGGIYEQYF. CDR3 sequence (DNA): TGTGCCTGGAGTCCCGGAGGGATCTACGAGCAGTACTTC.

CDR3 sequence (DNA): TGTGCCAGCAGCCGCCTTCAAGAGGCGAACTATGGCTACACCTTC. It is translated as CASSRLQEANYGYTF. This rearrangement joins TRBV14 to TRBJ1-2; no clear D. Trimming removed 4 bases from V and 2 bases from J, with 14 bases in between. CDR1 is SGHDN, CDR2 FVKESK, per germline. CDR3 length: 15 residues. Combining the CDR3 with reference TRBV14 and TRBJ1-2 gives the whole variable domain EAGVTQFPSHSVIEKGQTVTLRCDPISGHDNLYWYRRVMGKEIKFLLHFVKESKQDESGMPNNRFLAERTGGTYSTLKVQPAELEDSGVYFCASSRLQEANYGYTFGSGTRLTVV.

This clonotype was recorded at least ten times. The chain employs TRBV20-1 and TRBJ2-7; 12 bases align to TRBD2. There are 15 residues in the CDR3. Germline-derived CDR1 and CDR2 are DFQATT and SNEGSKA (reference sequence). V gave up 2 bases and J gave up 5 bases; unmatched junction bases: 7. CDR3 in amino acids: CSARSPSGRANEQYF. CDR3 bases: TGCAGTGCTAGATCCCCTAGCGGGAGGGCTAACGAGCAGTACTTC.